This entry lists 9 T cell receptor beta chains sequenced from one sample in a study of pediatric ulcerative colitis. The data were produced by immunoSEQ multiplex PCR, yet TCRdb's version contains in-frame clones alone and is incomplete. The sample records more than 50,000 clones, 85% to 90% being singletons. The sequenced material came from blood. These TCRs come from a boy younger than 18 who was a control in a study of pediatric ulcerative colitis.

The chain joins TRBV11-2 to TRBJ1-2; the D gene is possibly TRBD1 (6 bases). Per germline, CDR1 SGHAT and CDR2 FQNNGV. The CDR3 runs to 15 residues. With 2 bases removed from V and 3 bases from J, the gap between germline ends came to 13 bases. This CDR3 reads CASSLTRTAHYGYTF. The DNA for the CDR3 is TGTGCCAGCAGCTTAACGCGGACAGCTCACTATGGCTACACCTTC.

V and J are TRBV6-5 and TRBJ1-3, with D uncertain. From germline, CDR1 is MNHEY and CDR2 SVGAGI. Trimming took off 5 bases at V and 7 bases at J, with 3 bases between the two ends. The CDR3 spans 10 residues. CDR3 protein: CASSENTIYF. CDR3 sequence (DNA): TGTGCCAGCAGTGAGAACACCATATATTTT.

The genes are TRBV6-4 and TRBJ2-1; possible D gene TRBD1, 5 bases. CDR3 length: 15 residues. V lost 4 bases to trimming and J lost 5 bases, with 15 bases between them. Germline CDR1 is MRHNA and CDR2 is SNTAGT. CDR3 coding DNA: TGTGCCAGCAGTGGGTCGGATGGGGCTCACAATGAGCAGTTCTTC. Translated: CASSGSDGAHNEQFF.

The J gene is TRBJ1-5, the V gene TRBV28; D not certain. The CDR3 extends over 13 amino acids. Germline CDR1 is MDHEN and CDR2 is SYDVKM. Between the trimmed V and J ends, which lost 6 bases and 7 bases, there was a span of 13 bases. CDR3 DNA sequence: TGTGCCAGCAGCTCCAATGACGGACAGCCCCAGCATTTT. This encodes CASSSNDGQPQHF.

In this sample, this clone turned up once. The chain joins TRBV7-8 to TRBJ1-4, with 7 bases aligning to TRBD1. The CDR3 covers 14 residues. V shed 5 bases, J shed 8 bases, and the junction held 8 bases outside the gene matches. The germline gives CDR1 SGHVS, CDR2 FQNEAQ. CDR3 nucleotide sequence: TGTGCCAGCAGCCCCGACAGGGACCGGGAAAAACTGTTTTTT. Protein: CASSPDRDREKLFF.

The gene calls are TRBV7-3 and TRBJ2-1, with D perhaps matching TRBD1 (5 bases). Germline V lookup: CDR1 SGHTA, CDR2 FQGTGA. The V gene lost 5 bases and the J gene lost 1 base, with 12 bases spanning the gap. The CDR3 has 15 amino acids. CDR3 bases: TGTGCCAGCAGCGCTCACGACAGTTCCTACAATGAGCAGTTCTTC. Translated: CASSAHDSSYNEQFF.

V and J are TRBV27 and TRBJ1-5; D unclear. The CDR3 is 13 amino acids. Germline V gives CDR1 MNHEY, CDR2 SMNVEV (reference sequence). The V and J ends lost 2 bases and 7 bases respectively, with 9 bases between them. In DNA, the CDR3 is TGTGCCAGCAGTTTACTGCCCGGACAGCCCCAGCATTTT. It is translated as CASSLLPGQPQHF.

The chain recombines TRBV15 with TRBJ1-5; D is possibly TRBD1 (5 bases). The CDR3 consists of 14 residues. The V and J ends lost 0 bases and 6 bases respectively, with 9 bases between them. CDR1 is LNHNV, CDR2 YYDKDF, per germline (reference sequence). The CDR3, as DNA: TGTGCCACCAGCAGAGACAGGGTGAGTCAGCCCCAGCATTTT. Translation gives CATSRDRVSQPQHF.

The V gene is TRBV28, the J gene TRBJ2-1; D is perhaps TRBD2 (5 bases). The CDR3 has 14 amino acids. CDR1 is MDHEN and CDR2 is SYDVKM in the germline V gene. V was cut by 1 base and J by 9 bases, with 13 bases left in between. The CDR3 sequence: CASSLSARDREQFF. DNA of the CDR3: TGTGCCAGCAGTTTATCGGCCCGGGATCGTGAGCAGTTCTTC.